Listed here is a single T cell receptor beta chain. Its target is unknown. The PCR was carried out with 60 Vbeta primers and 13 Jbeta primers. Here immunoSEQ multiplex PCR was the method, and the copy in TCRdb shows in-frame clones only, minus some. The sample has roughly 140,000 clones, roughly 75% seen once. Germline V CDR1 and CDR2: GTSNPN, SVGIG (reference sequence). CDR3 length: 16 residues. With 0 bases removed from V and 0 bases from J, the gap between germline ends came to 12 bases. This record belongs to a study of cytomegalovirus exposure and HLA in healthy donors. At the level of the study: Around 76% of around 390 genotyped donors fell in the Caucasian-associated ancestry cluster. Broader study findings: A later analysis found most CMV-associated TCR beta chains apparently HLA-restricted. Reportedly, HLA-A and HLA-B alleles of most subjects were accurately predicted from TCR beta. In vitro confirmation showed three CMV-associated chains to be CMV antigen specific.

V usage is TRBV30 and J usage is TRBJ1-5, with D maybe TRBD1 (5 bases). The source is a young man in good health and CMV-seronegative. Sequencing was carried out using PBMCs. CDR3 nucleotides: TGTGCCTGGAGTGTATCTAAAGGGGATAGCAATCAGCCCCAGCATTTT. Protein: CAWSVSKGDSNQPQHF.